These 25 T cell receptor beta chains were sequenced from one sample in a study of blood T cell repertoires in COVID-19. Here immunoSEQ multiplex PCR was the method, and the copy in TCRdb shows in-frame clones only, minus some. This table has 250,000 to 350,000 clones, approximately 89% appearing once. Material for sequencing was PBMCs or T cells enriched from blood (not recorded which). The receptor source for this set is a woman aged 50 to 65 who had been exposed to COVID-19.

The chain uses TRBV5-1 and TRBJ1-1; the D gene is possibly TRBD1 (6 bases). CDR3 length: 14 residues. Per germline, CDR1 SGHRS and CDR2 YFSETQ. V was pared by 4 bases and J by 1 base, with 11 bases between. CDR3 region: CASSPGQTNTEAFF. Written as DNA, the CDR3 is TGCGCCAGCAGCCCGGGACAAACGAACACTGAAGCTTTCTTT.

CDR3 loop: CASSFIDNTEAFF. The CDR3 DNA sequence: TGCGCCAGCAGCTTTATAGATAACACTGAAGCTTTCTTT. This sequence joins TRBV5-1 and TRBJ1-1; D gene uncertain. This CDR3 is 13 amino acids long. V was pared by 2 bases and J by 2 bases, with 7 bases between. CDR1 SGHRS and CDR2 YFSETQ come from the germline V gene.

The chain employs TRBV19 and TRBJ1-6; 10 bases match TRBD1. Germline V gene data show CDR1 as LNHDA and CDR2 as SQIVND (reference sequence). The V segment lost 6 bases and the J segment 9 bases; nucleotides outside the gene matches: 8. The CDR3 is 15 amino acids. The CDR3 reads CASSTGTGVSSPLHF. In nucleotides, the CDR3 is TGTGCCAGTAGCACCGGGACAGGGGTTAGTTCACCCCTCCACTTT.

This chain links TRBV11-2 with TRBJ2-2; TRBD1 might be the D (5 bases). The CDR3 is 15 amino acids. V shed 3 bases and J shed 0 bases, with 8 bases lying between them. Germline V gene lookup returns CDR1 SGHAT and CDR2 FQNNGV. The CDR3 loop reads CASSFGATNTGELFF. The CDR3 coding sequence is TGTGCCAGCAGCTTTGGGGCCACGAACACCGGGGAGCTGTTTTTT.

The J gene is TRBJ1-2, the V gene TRBV28; 11 bases fit TRBD1. This CDR3 is 13 amino acids long. Germline loops: CDR1 MDHEN, CDR2 SYDVKM. Trimming cost V 8 bases and J 4 bases; bases outside gene matches: 3. The CDR3 DNA reads as TGTGCCAGCGGACAGGGGGCCCCCTATGGCTACACCTTC. This translates into CASGQGAPYGYTF.

This chain uses TRBV2 with TRBJ1-2; 8 bases are a match to TRBD1. With 7 bases clipped from V and 8 bases from J, the junction kept 6 bases outside the gene matches. There are 12 residues in the CDR3. Germline values: CDR1 SNHLY, CDR2 FYNNEI. The chain's CDR3 is CASIQGAGGYTF. CDR3 sequence (DNA): TGTGCCAGCATTCAGGGGGCTGGGGGCTACACCTTC.

J is TRBJ2-1 and V is TRBV19; D uncertain. CDR1 is LNHDA and CDR2 is SQIVND in the germline V gene (reference sequence). Trimming cost V 1 base and J 7 bases, with 8 bases left between them. This CDR3 region has 13 residues. The CDR3 nucleotides are TGTGCCAGTAGTATAGTTCAGTCAAATGAGCAGTTCTTC. Translated: CASSIVQSNEQFF.

This clone was seen a few times. The chain joins TRBV28 to TRBJ2-1, with 9 bases aligning to TRBD1. Germline V lookup: CDR1 MDHEN, CDR2 SYDVKM. V gave up 5 bases and J gave up 7 bases; unmatched junction bases: 9. There are 15 residues in the CDR3. CDR3: CASSKTGQGRNEQFF. The DNA of the CDR3 is TGTGCCAGCAGTAAAACGGGACAGGGTAGGAATGAGCAGTTCTTC.

This clone was picked up a small number of times. J is TRBJ1-4 and V is TRBV5-5, with 7 bases fitting TRBD1. Germline values: CDR1 SGHKS, CDR2 YYEKEE (reference sequence). Trimming cost V 4 bases and J 7 bases; bases outside gene matches: 10. This CDR3 is 15 amino acids long. The CDR3 DNA reads as TGTGCCAGCAGCGGTGACAGGGTAGTAACTGAAAAACTGTTTTTT. Translation: CASSGDRVVTEKLFF.

For the CDR3, the DNA is TGTGCCAGCAGACGAGCCGCAGGCTATGGCTACACCTTC. Translation gives CASRRAAGYGYTF. The J gene is TRBJ1-2, the V gene TRBV6-5; D is unclear. The CDR3 loop spans 13 amino acids. The germline V gene has CDR1 MNHEY and CDR2 SVGAGI. Trimming took off 6 bases at V and 4 bases at J, with 12 bases between the two ends.

The chain is built from TRBV2 and TRBJ1-1, with TRBD1 matching over 8 bases. The germline gives CDR1 SNHLY, CDR2 FYNNEI. With 8 bases clipped from V and 7 bases from J, the junction kept 9 bases outside the gene matches. CDR3 length: 13 residues. The CDR3 nucleotides read TGTGCCAGCCCAAAGGGGACAGGCCTTGAAGCTTTCTTT. It specifies CASPKGTGLEAFF. The variable domain in full, completed from reference TRBV2 and TRBJ1-1, reads EPEVTQTPSHQVTQMGQEVILRCVPISNHLYFYWYRQILGQKVEFLVSFYNNEISEKSEIFDDQFSVERPDGSNFTLKIRSTKLEDSAMYFCASPKGTGLEAFFGQGTRLTVV.

This clone came up a few times. This rearrangement joins TRBV7-2 to TRBJ2-1, with D perhaps TRBD2 (8 bases). Germline loops: CDR1 SGHTA, CDR2 FQGNSA. With 5 bases removed from V and 7 bases from J, the gap between germline ends came to 27 bases. This CDR3 spans 18 amino acids. In nucleotides, the CDR3 is TGTGCCAGCAGCGCACGCGTACAGGGGCGGGGGGTCTTAAATGAGCAGTTCTTC. Translation: CASSARVQGRGVLNEQFF.

This chain joins TRBV28 and TRBJ1-5; 9 bases line up with TRBD1. Germline V lookup: CDR1 MDHEN, CDR2 SYDVKM. Trimming cost V 4 bases and J 6 bases; bases outside gene matches: 7. The CDR3 contains 15 residues. CDR3 nucleotide sequence: TGTGCCAGCAGTTCCGGGACAGGGTTATTTCAGCCCCAGCATTTT. Residues: CASSSGTGLFQPQHF.

The V gene is TRBV11-2, the J gene TRBJ1-1; TRBD1 aligns across 8 bases. Germline V gene data show CDR1 as SGHAT and CDR2 as FQNNGV. The CDR3 sequence is 13 residues long. Trimming removed 6 bases from V and 4 bases from J; junction bases left unmatched: 4. The CDR3 here is CASRGDRGTEAFF. The CDR3 DNA reads TGTGCCAGCAGGGGCGACAGGGGCACTGAAGCTTTCTTT.

The rearrangement links TRBV4-2 to TRBJ1-2; the D is unclear. In germline, CDR1 is LGHNA, CDR2 YNFKEQ. The germline V and J ends were trimmed by 1 base and 5 bases, with 23 bases remaining between them. The CDR3 spans 18 residues. In DNA, the CDR3 is TGTGCCAGCAGCCAAGTAAATTTGGGTTCAGGAGGAAAGTATGGCTACACCTTC. Protein sequence: CASSQVNLGSGGKYGYTF.

The chain uses TRBV30 and TRBJ1-5; perhaps TRBD1 as D (5 bases). The germline V gene has CDR1 GTSNPN and CDR2 SVGIG (reference sequence). This CDR3 is 15 amino acids long. The CDR3 DNA reads TGTGCTTTCGCCGGCGGGGCAGCTAGCAATCAGCCCCAGCATTTT. It codes for CAFAGGAASNQPQHF. The whole variable domain, filled in from reference TRBV30 and TRBJ1-5, reads SQTIHQWPATLVQPVGSPLSLECTVEGTSNPNLYWYRQAAGRGLQLLFYSVGIGQISSEVPQNLSASRPQDRQFILSSKKLLLSDSGFYLCAFAGGAASNQPQHFGDGTRLSIL.

About this clone: Other DNA sequences from this sample encode an identical CDR3 as well. J is TRBJ1-6 and V is TRBV5-4; no clear D gene. The V gene lost 0 bases and the J gene lost 7 bases, with 8 bases spanning the gap. This CDR3 comprises 14 residues. Germline V gene data show CDR1 as SGHNT and CDR2 as YYREEE (reference sequence). CDR3 in DNA: TGTGCCAGCAGCTTGGGCCACACCAATTCACCCCTCCACTTT. Translating it yields CASSLGHTNSPLHF.

The chain couples TRBV11-3 to TRBJ1-2; D gene ambiguous. The V end was cut by 10 bases, the J end by 0 bases, with 12 bases between. This CDR3 is 13 amino acids long. Germline CDR1 reads SGHNT; CDR2 reads YENEEA. The CDR3 coding sequence is TGTGCCATCCTGGGGAGCCCTAACTATGGCTACACCTTC. Residues: CAILGSPNYGYTF.

This clone occurred once. V gene TRBV23-1 combines with J gene TRBJ1-2; D is perhaps TRBD1 (5 bases). TRBV23-1 is labeled an ORF, and its function is uncertain. The CDR3 covers 13 residues. The V end was cut by 7 bases, the J end by 0 bases, with 9 bases between. Here the CDR3 reads CASTRQTNYGYTF. DNA of the CDR3: TGCGCCAGCACCCGACAGACTAACTATGGCTACACCTTC.

The chain links TRBV19 to TRBJ1-5, with D tentatively TRBD1 (5 bases). Deletions cut 3 bases from V and 4 bases from J, with 7 bases between. The germline CDR1 and CDR2 sequences are LNHDA and SQIVND (reference sequence). CDR3 size: 13 residues. The CDR3 DNA is TGTGCCAGTAGTATGGACATTAATCAGCCCCAGCATTTT. Protein: CASSMDINQPQHF.

The chain recombines TRBV6-1 with TRBJ2-6, with 7 nucleotides matching TRBD1. The CDR3 runs 17 residues. CDR1 MNHNS and CDR2 SASEGT come from the germline V gene. J was trimmed by 0 bases and V by 4 bases; bases with no gene match: 6. This CDR3 reads CASSAGQVLSGANVLTF. In nucleotides, the CDR3 is TGTGCCAGCAGTGCTGGACAGGTCCTCTCTGGGGCCAACGTCCTGACTTTC.

V and J are TRBV11-2 and TRBJ1-2; 9 bases line up with TRBD1. The junction had 11 bases not matched to a gene; V was cut back by 1 base and J by 8 bases. CDR1 is SGHAT and CDR2 is FQNNGV in the germline V gene. The CDR3 is made up of 16 amino acids. The CDR3 loop reads CASSLGQLTGGRGYTF. The CDR3 nucleotides are TGTGCCAGCAGCTTAGGTCAGTTGACAGGGGGACGCGGCTACACCTTC.

The chain joins TRBV19 to TRBJ1-2; 8 positions agree with TRBD1. CDR3 length: 14 residues. J gave up 3 bases and V 3 bases, and 3 bases lay outside the gene matches. CDR1 LNHDA and CDR2 SQIVND come from the germline V gene (reference sequence). The DNA of the CDR3 is TGTGCCAGTAGTATCGACAGGGGAGACTATGGCTACACCTTC. Its translation is CASSIDRGDYGYTF.

This clone was picked up one time. This chain links TRBV3-1 (or the pseudogene TRBV3-2) with TRBJ2-5, with D perhaps matching TRBD2 (6 bases). The CDR3 extends over 15 amino acids. Trimming shortened V by 4 bases and J by 1 base, and 13 bases separated the two germline ends. Germline lookup yields CDR1 LGHDT and CDR2 YNNKEL (reference sequence). CDR3 sequence reads: CASSPTRGSQETQYF. DNA for the CDR3: TGTGCCAGCAGCCCAACCCGGGGGTCCCAAGAGACCCAGTACTTC.

The chain links TRBV7-9 to TRBJ1-3, with TRBD1 as a possible D gene (5 bases). This CDR3 contains 14 residues. With 5 bases removed from V and 1 base from J, the gap between germline ends came to 9 bases. Germline V gene sequence: CDR1 SEHNR, CDR2 FQNEAQ (reference sequence). CDR3 DNA: TGTGCCAGCAGCCCCCAGGGATCTGGAAACACCATATATTTT. Amino acid sequence: CASSPQGSGNTIYF.